This T cell receptor (beta chain) was identified during a study of blood T cell repertoires in COVID-19. Study-level background: Italy, Spain and the United States were the sources of the convalescent and acute COVID-19 samples.

This clone was counted once. Using immunoSEQ multiplex PCR, the repertoire was profiled, and TCRdb retains in-frame clones only, with some absent. The table shows more than 70,000 clones, with approximately 86% occurring only once. The CDR3 loop spans 15 amino acids. Trimming removed 3 bases from V and 5 bases from J; junction bases left unmatched: 8. Germline-derived CDR1 and CDR2 are LNHDA and SQIVND (reference sequence). The sequence was collected from a woman of 80 years or more in a cohort sampled during active or convalescent COVID-19. Sequencing was done on a sample of peripheral blood. The V call is TRBV19, the J call TRBJ2-5, with TRBD2 matching over 8 bases. This chain's CDR3 is CASSMGAGVGETQYF. CDR3 bases: TGTGCCAGTAGTATGGGAGCGGGAGTGGGTGAGACCCAGTACTTC.